This TCR beta chain was recorded in a study of blood T cell repertoires in COVID-19. Original processing methods: Amplification with reference gene primers provided the estimates of nucleated cell counts. The protocol was immunoSEQ multiplex PCR, while the TCRdb copy is restricted to in-frame clones and leaves out a portion. V and J calls plus clone size are reproduced from that table; the DNA served to infer D and trimming. The sample has around 100,000 clones, about 77% seen once. Germline V gives CDR1 SNHLY, CDR2 FYNNEI. The CDR3 is made up of 12 amino acids. Germline trimming cut 10 bases from V and 16 bases from J; bases unmatched to any gene: 14.

V is TRBV2 and J is TRBJ2-1, with TRBD2 identical over 9 bases. The clonotype originates from a man aged 65 to 79 with active or convalescent COVID-19. Sequencing input: peripheral blood. Written as DNA, the CDR3 is TGTGCCACCCGCGGAGGTGGGACTAGCTTTTTCTTC. Protein sequence: CATRGGGTSFFF.